These 3 T cell receptor beta chains originate from one sample sequenced in a study of graft-versus-host responses after intestinal transplantation. The authors processed graft tissue to release intraepithelial and lamina propria lymphocytes. The assay was immunoSEQ multiplex PCR, and TCRdb's table has in-frame clones only and misses some. The table has more than 15,000 clones, 65% to 85% seen once. The specimen was ileum tissue, collected roughly 70 weeks after intestinal transplant. The receptors here all came from a human patient who received an intestinal transplant, so some T cells may come from the graft donor.

The rearrangement joins TRBV2 to TRBJ1-2; maybe TRBD1 (5 bases). Germline V gene data show CDR1 as SNHLY and CDR2 as FYNNEI. V was pared by 2 bases and J by 6 bases, with 13 bases between. The CDR3 spans 14 residues. DNA of the CDR3: TGTGCCAGCAGTGAATTCGCGGGGGGGAATGGCTACACCTTC. It encodes CASSEFAGGNGYTF.

This chain links TRBV12-5 with TRBJ2-5, with 7 bases aligning to TRBD2. CDR3 size: 14 residues. J lost 4 bases, V lost 8 bases, and 10 bases had no gene match. Germline CDR1 is LGHNT and CDR2 is FRNRAP. The CDR3 nucleotides read TGTGCTAGTTGGACTAGTTCCCCCGGAGAGACCCAGTACTTC. As protein: CASWTSSPGETQYF.

This clone was seen more than once but under ten times. The chain couples TRBV7-2 to TRBJ2-6; no firm D call. There are 13 residues in the CDR3. V lost 4 bases, J lost 2 bases, and 3 bases lay in between. Germline V gene lookup returns CDR1 SGHTA and CDR2 FQGNSA. CDR3 residues: CASSSPGANVLTF. CDR3 coding DNA: TGTGCCAGCAGCTCGCCTGGGGCCAACGTCCTGACTTTC.